These 20 T cell receptor beta chains share one sample of origin, sequenced in a study of blood T cell repertoires in COVID-19. TCRdb keeps only in-frame clones here, not all; method: immunoSEQ multiplex PCR. The sample carries over 55,000 clones, roughly 84% recorded once. The sample comprised peripheral blood. Receptors were obtained from a man aged 80 or over with COVID-19, enrolled during active disease.

V usage is TRBV7-2 and J usage is TRBJ1-1; tentative D call: TRBD1 (5 bases). Trimming took off 1 base at V and 5 bases at J, with 14 bases between the two ends. CDR3 length: 15 amino acids. The V gene's germline CDR1 is SGHTA and CDR2 FQGNSA. CDR3 sequence reads: CASSLGGGGGTEAFF. CDR3 coding DNA: TGTGCCAGCAGCTTAGGGGGGGGAGGAGGGACTGAAGCTTTCTTT.

There are a few counts of this clone. The V and J genes are TRBV3-1 (or the pseudogene TRBV3-2) and TRBJ2-1; D gene uncertain. This CDR3 is 15 amino acids long. Per the germline V gene, CDR1 is LGHDT and CDR2 is YNNKEL (reference sequence). V was shortened by 0 bases and J by 5 bases, with 11 bases between the two germline ends. The CDR3: CASSQEWAPHNEQFF. Here the CDR3 DNA reads TGTGCCAGCAGCCAAGAATGGGCCCCGCACAATGAGCAGTTCTTC.

The chain employs TRBV4-3 and TRBJ2-1; 7 nucleotides match TRBD2. This CDR3 comprises 15 residues. V was clipped by 0 bases and J by 4 bases; unmatched bases: 3. Germline CDR1 and CDR2: LGHNA and YSLEER. In DNA form, the CDR3 reads TGCGCCAGCAGCCAAGATGGGGGGGGTTACAATGAGCAGTTCTTC. Its protein is CASSQDGGGYNEQFF.

This clone appeared a single time. This chain joins TRBV3-1 (or the pseudogene TRBV3-2) and TRBJ2-7; 11 bases line up with TRBD2. The CDR3 runs 14 residues. CDR1 is LGHDT and CDR2 is YNNKEL in the germline V gene (reference sequence). V lost 4 bases and J lost 5; bases outside the gene matches: 4. CDR3 loop: CASSLSSGGNEQYF. DNA of the CDR3: TGTGCCAGCAGCCTTTCTAGCGGGGGGAACGAGCAGTACTTC.

CDR3 residues: CASSSSEVGGEKLFF. The CDR3 DNA is TGTGCCAGCAGCTCATCCGAGGTGGGGGGTGAAAAACTGTTTTTT. This chain joins TRBV13 and TRBJ1-4; weak D call: TRBD1 (5 bases). The germline CDR1 and CDR2 sequences are PRHDT and FYEKMQ (reference sequence). V lost 4 bases, J lost 7 bases, and 16 bases lay in between. CDR3 length: 15 amino acids.

The chain carries TRBV3-1 (or the pseudogene TRBV3-2) and TRBJ2-1; 11 bases are a match to TRBD2. The CDR3 is 15 amino acids. The germline gives CDR1 LGHDT, CDR2 YNNKEL (reference sequence). J was trimmed by 6 bases and V by 0 bases; bases with no gene match: 1. CDR3 nucleotides: TGTGCCAGCAGCCAAGATAGCGGGGGGGCCAATGAGCAGTTCTTC. Amino acids: CASSQDSGGANEQFF.

The chain combines TRBV6-6 with TRBJ2-7; 9 nucleotides agree with TRBD1. The CDR3 totals 15 residues. V dropped 6 bases and J dropped 1; count of bases not matched to a gene: 7. CDR1 is MNHNY, CDR2 SVGAGI, per germline (reference sequence). The CDR3, as DNA: TGTGCCAGCAGCGACTCCGGGACAGGGTCCTACGAGCAGTACGTC. Translating gives CASSDSGTGSYEQYV.

The rearrangement links TRBV19 to TRBJ1-4; D perhaps matches TRBD1 (5 bases). CDR1 LNHDA and CDR2 SQIVND come from the germline V gene (reference sequence). The ends were cut back, 9 bases at V and 0 bases at J, with 11 bases in the middle. The CDR3 has 14 residues. For the CDR3, the DNA is TGTGCCAGCCGAGAGGACACAACTAATGAAAAACTGTTTTTT. Its protein product is CASREDTTNEKLFF.

This chain uses TRBV6-4 with TRBJ1-2, with TRBD1 matching over 9 bases. The CDR3 is 12 residues long. In germline, CDR1 is MRHNA, CDR2 SNTAGT. The CDR3: CLQGACRYGYTF. In DNA form, the CDR3 reads TGTTTACAGGGGGCGTGCAGGTATGGCTACACCTTC.

CDR3 nucleotide sequence: TGTGCCAGCTCACCAAGGGCAGGGAGGACTGAAGCTTTCTTT. Amino acids: CASSPRAGRTEAFF. The chain combines TRBV18 with TRBJ1-1, with D perhaps matching TRBD1 (5 bases). The V gene's germline CDR1 is KGHSH and CDR2 LQKENI. Trimming pared 2 bases from V and 5 bases from J, leaving 12 bases between. The CDR3 runs to 14 residues.

The chain uses TRBV18 and TRBJ1-6; TRBD1 is a possible D gene (6 bases). CDR3 size: 15 residues. With 1 base removed from V and 7 bases from J, the gap between germline ends came to 11 bases. Germline CDR1 and CDR2: KGHSH and LQKENI. The CDR3 protein is CASSPQAGVNSPLHF. The CDR3 bases are TGTGCCAGCTCACCACAGGCAGGGGTGAATTCACCCCTCCACTTT.

This CDR3 is CASSWTGSGTEAFF. The CDR3 coding sequence is TGTGCCAGCAGTTGGACAGGATCTGGTACTGAAGCTTTCTTT. This chain uses TRBV28 with TRBJ1-1, with TRBD1 matching 7 bases. This CDR3 contains 14 residues. CDR1 is MDHEN and CDR2 is SYDVKM in the germline V gene. Germline trimming cut 4 bases from V and 5 bases from J; bases unmatched to any gene: 7.

J is TRBJ1-3 and V is TRBV9; D gene uncertain. V lost 6 bases and J 0 bases, leaving 10 bases between the germline ends. CDR3 length equals 14 residues. Germline lookup yields CDR1 SGDLS and CDR2 YYNGEE. CDR3 protein: CASTRVDSGNTIYF. The CDR3 DNA sequence: TGTGCCAGCACACGGGTGGACTCTGGAAACACCATATATTTT.

The V gene is TRBV19, the J gene TRBJ2-1, with D possibly being TRBD2 (6 bases). Germline values: CDR1 LNHDA, CDR2 SQIVND (reference sequence). This CDR3 contains 15 residues. Trimming took off 6 bases at V and 3 bases at J, with 15 bases between the two ends. This chain's CDR3 is CASSRRREIYNEQFF. In DNA form, the CDR3 reads TGTGCCAGTAGCCGGCGACGGGAGATCTACAATGAGCAGTTCTTC.

This rearrangement joins TRBV27 to TRBJ1-5; D is perhaps TRBD1 (5 bases). The V end was cut by 5 bases, the J end by 2 bases, with 13 bases between. The CDR3 consists of 15 residues. Germline CDR1 is MNHEY and CDR2 is SMNVEV (reference sequence). The CDR3 DNA is TGTGCCAGCAGTCCAGGGCGGGGGGGCAATCAGCCCCAGCATTTT. This codes for CASSPGRGGNQPQHF.

J is TRBJ1-2 and V is TRBV30, with D unresolved. Germline V CDR1 and CDR2: GTSNPN, SVGIG (reference sequence). The CDR3 spans 11 residues. CDR3 sequence (DNA): TGTGGATACCGGGTGAGCTATGGCTACACCTTC. Translation gives CGYRVSYGYTF.

CDR3 nucleotide sequence: TGCGCCAGCAGCTCAACAGTCGATGAGCAGTTCTTC. Amino acids: CASSSTVDEQFF. The chain is built from TRBV5-1 and TRBJ2-1; D is unclear. The V end lost 3 bases, the J end lost 8 bases, and 9 bases lay between the germline ends. The CDR3 runs to 12 residues. Germline V gene lookup returns CDR1 SGHRS and CDR2 YFSETQ.

The genes are TRBV24-1 and TRBJ2-1; 7 bases are shared with TRBD1. The CDR3 spans 15 residues. The germline V gene has CDR1 KGHDR and CDR2 SFDVKD. Germline trimming cut 6 bases from V and 2 bases from J; bases unmatched to any gene: 6. Here the CDR3 reads CATSSPGQPYNEQFF. The CDR3 DNA reads as TGTGCCACCAGTTCGCCGGGACAGCCCTACAATGAGCAGTTCTTC.

The chain couples TRBV10-2 to TRBJ1-1, with TRBD1 identical over 7 bases. V was pared by 6 bases and J by 5 bases, with 6 bases of the junction left unmatched. Per germline, CDR1 WSHSY and CDR2 SAAADI. This CDR3 has 13 residues. The CDR3 protein is CASRNRGGTEAFF. In DNA, the CDR3 is TGCGCCAGCAGGAACAGGGGCGGGACTGAAGCTTTCTTT.

The chain carries TRBV18 and TRBJ1-1; D is unresolved. This CDR3 has 13 residues. Germline CDR1 is KGHSH and CDR2 is LQKENI. V lost 4 bases and J lost 4, with 10 bases in between. The CDR3 loop reads CASSLNAGTEAFF. The CDR3 nucleotides read TGTGCCAGCTCACTCAACGCCGGCACTGAAGCTTTCTTT.